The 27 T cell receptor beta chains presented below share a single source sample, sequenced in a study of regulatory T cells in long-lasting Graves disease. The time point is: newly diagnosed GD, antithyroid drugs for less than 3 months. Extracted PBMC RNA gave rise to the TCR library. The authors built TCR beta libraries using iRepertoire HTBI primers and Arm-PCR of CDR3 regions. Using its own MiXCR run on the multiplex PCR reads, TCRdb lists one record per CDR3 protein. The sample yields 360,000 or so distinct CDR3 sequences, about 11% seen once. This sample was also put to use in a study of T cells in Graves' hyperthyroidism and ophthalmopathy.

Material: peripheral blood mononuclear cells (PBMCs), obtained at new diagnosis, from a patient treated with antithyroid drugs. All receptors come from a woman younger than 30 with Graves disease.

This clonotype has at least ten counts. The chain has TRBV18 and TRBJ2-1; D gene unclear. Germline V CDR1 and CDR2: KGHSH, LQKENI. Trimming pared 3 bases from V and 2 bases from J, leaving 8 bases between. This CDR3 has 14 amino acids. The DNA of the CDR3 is TGTGCCAGCTCACCCCCCGCCACCTACAATGAGCAGTTCTTC. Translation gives CASSPPATYNEQFF.

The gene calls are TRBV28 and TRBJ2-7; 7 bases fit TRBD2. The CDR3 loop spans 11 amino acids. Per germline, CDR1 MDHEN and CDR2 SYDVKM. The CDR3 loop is CAGGRAYEQYF. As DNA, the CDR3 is TGTGCGGGGGGGAGGGCCTACGAGCAGTACTTC.

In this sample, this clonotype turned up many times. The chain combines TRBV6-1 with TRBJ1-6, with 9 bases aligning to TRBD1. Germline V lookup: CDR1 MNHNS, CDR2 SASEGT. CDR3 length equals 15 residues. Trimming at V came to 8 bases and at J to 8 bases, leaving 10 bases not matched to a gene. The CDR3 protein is CASRIRDRVDSPLHF. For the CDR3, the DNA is TGTGCCAGCCGGATCAGGGACAGGGTTGATTCACCCCTCCACTTT.

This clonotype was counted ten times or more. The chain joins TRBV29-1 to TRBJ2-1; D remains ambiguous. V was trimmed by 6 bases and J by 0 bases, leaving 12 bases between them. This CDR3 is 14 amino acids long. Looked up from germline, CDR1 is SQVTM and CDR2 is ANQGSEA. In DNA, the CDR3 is TGCAGCGTGGCCCCCGAGATCTCCTACAATGAGCAGTTCTTC. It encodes CSVAPEISYNEQFF.

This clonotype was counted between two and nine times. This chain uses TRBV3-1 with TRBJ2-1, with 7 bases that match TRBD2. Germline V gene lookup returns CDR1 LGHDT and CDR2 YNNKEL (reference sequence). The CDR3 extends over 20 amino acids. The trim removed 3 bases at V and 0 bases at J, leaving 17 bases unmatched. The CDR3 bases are TGTGCCAGCAGCCACGGTAGGGACTACGATCCCCTCAGCTCCTACAATGAGCAGTTCTTC. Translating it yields CASSHGRDYDPLSSYNEQFF.

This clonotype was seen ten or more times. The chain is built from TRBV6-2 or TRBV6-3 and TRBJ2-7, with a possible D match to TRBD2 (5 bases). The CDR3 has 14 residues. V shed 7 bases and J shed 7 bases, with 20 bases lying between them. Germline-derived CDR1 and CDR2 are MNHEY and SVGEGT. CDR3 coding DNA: TGTGCCAGCAAGCCGACTAAATACTACATAGAGCAGTACTTC. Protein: CASKPTKYYIEQYF.

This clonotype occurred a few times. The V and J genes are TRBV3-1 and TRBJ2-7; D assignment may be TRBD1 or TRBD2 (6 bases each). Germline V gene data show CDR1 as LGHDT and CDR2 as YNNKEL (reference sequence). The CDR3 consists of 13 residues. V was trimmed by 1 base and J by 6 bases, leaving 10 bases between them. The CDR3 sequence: CASSQVEGGEQYV. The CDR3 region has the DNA TGTGCCAGCAGCCAAGTTGAGGGGGGCGAGCAGTACGTC.

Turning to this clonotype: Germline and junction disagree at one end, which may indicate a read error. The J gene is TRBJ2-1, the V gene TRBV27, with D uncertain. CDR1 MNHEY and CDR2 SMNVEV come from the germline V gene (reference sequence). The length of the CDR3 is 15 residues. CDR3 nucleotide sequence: TGTGCCAGCACCTCTCTCCCGATGCCCTACAATGAGCAGCTCTTC. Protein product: CASTSLPMPYNEQLF.

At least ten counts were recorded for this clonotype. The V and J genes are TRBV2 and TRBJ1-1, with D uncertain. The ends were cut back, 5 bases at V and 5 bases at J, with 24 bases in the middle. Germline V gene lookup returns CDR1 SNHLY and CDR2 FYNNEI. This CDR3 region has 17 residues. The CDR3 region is CASSLWPRSFRGTEAFF. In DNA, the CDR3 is TGTGCCAGCAGTTTATGGCCACGGTCCTTTCGGGGAACTGAAGCTTTCTTT.

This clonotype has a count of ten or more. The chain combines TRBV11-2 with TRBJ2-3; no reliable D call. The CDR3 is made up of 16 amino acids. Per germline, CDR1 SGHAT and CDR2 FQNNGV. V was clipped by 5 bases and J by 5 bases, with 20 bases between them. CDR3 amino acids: CASSPRTPIGQDTQYF. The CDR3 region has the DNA TGTGCCAGCAGCCCCAGGACCCCTATTGGGCAAGATACGCAGTATTTT.

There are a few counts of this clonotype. CDR3 nucleotide sequence: TGTGCCAGCAGTCCCCACCCCTCGACTAGCGGGAGCACAGATACGCAGTATTTT. Translated, it gives CASSPHPSTSGSTDTQYF. This chain connects TRBV12-3 or TRBV12-4 to TRBJ2-3; 10 bases line up with TRBD2. The CDR3 contains 18 residues. V lost 5 bases, J lost 0 bases, and 11 bases stayed unmatched.

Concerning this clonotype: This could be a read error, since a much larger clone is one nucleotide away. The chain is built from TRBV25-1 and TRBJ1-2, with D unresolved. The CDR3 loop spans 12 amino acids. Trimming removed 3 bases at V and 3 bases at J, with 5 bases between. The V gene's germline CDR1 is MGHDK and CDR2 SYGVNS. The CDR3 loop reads CASSDRHYGYTF. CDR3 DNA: TGTGCCAGCAGTGACAGGCACTATGGCTACACCTTC.

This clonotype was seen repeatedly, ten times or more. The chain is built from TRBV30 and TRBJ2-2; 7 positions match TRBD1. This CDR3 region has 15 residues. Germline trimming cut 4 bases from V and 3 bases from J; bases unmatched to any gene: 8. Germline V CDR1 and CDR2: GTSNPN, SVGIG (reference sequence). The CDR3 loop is CAWTRQGLDTGELFF. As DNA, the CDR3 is TGTGCCTGGACCCGACAGGGCCTGGACACCGGGGAGCTGTTTTTT.

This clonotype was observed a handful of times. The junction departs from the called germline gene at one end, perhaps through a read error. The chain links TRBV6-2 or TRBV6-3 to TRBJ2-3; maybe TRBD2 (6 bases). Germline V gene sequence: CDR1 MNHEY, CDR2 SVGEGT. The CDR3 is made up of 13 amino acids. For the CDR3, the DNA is TGTGCCAGCAGTCCCGAGTTGGGGGGATCCACGAATTTT. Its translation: CASSPELGGSTNF.

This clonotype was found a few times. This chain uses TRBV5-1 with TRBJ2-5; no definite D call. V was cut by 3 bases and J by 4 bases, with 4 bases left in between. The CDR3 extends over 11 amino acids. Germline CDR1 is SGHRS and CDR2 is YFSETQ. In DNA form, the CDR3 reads TGCGCCAGCAGCTATGCAGAGACCCAGTACTTC. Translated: CASSYAETQYF. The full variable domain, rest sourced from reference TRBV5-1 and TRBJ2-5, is KAGVTQTPRYLIKTRGQQVTLSCSPISGHRSVSWYQQTPGQGLQFLFEYFSETQRNKGNFPGRFSGRQFSNSRSEMNVSTLELGDSALYLCASSYAETQYFGPGTRLLVL.

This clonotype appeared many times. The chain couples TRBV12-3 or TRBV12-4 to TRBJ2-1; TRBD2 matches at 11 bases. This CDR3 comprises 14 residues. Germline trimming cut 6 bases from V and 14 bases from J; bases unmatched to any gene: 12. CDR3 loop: CASSSLAGVESEFF. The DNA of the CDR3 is TGTGCCAGCAGCTCACTAGCGGGAGTGGAGTCGGAGTTCTTC.

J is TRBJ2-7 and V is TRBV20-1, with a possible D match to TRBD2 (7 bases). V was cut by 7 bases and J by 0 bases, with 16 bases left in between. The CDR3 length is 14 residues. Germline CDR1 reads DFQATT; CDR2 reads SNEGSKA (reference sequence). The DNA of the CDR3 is TGCAGTGTCGCGCGCGGGGGCTACTCCTACGAGCAGTACTTC. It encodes CSVARGGYSYEQYF.

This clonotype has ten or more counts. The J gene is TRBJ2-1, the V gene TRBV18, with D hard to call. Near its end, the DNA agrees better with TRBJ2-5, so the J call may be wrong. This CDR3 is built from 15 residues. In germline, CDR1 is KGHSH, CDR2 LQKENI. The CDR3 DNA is TGTGCCAGCTCACCATCACGCAGGAGTCCAGAGACCCAGTACTTC. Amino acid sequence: CASSPSRRSPETQYF.

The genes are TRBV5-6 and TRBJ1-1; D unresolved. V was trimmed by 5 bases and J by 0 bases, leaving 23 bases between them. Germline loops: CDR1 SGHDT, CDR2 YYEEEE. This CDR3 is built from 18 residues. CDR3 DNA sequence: TGTGCCAGCAGTTACCGGGTCGTTAAATTGGGTATGAACACTGAAGCTTTCTTT. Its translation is CASSYRVVKLGMNTEAFF.

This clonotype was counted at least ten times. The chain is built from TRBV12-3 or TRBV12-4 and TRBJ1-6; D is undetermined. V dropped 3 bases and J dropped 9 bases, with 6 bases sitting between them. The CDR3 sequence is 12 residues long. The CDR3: CASSFYGSPLHF. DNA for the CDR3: TGTGCCAGCAGTTTTTACGGTTCACCCCTCCACTTT.

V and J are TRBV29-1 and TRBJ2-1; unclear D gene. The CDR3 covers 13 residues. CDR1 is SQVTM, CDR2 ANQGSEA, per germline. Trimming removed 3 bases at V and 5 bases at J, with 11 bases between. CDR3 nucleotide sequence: TGCAGCGTTGAGGGCACCATCCACAATGAGCAGTTCTTC. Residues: CSVEGTIHNEQFF.

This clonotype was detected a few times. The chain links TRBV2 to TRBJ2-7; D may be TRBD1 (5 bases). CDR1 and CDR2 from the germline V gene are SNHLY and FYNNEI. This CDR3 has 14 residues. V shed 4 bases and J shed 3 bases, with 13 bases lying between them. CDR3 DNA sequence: TGTGCCAGCAGTGGTCAAGGGGCTGGCTACGAGCAGTACGTC. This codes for CASSGQGAGYEQYV.

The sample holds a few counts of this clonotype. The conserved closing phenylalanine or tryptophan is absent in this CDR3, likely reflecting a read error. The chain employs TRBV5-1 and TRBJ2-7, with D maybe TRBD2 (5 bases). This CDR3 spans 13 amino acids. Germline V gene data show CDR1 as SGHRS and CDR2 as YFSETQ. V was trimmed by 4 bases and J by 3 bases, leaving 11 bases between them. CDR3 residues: CASSNLGDYEQYL. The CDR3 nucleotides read TGCGCCAGCAGCAACCTCGGGGACTACGAGCAGTACCTC.

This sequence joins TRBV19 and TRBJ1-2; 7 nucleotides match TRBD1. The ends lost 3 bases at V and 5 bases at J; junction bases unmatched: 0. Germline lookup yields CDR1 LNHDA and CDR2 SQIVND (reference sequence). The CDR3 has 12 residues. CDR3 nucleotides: TGTGCCAGTAGTATGACAGGGTATGGCTACACCTTC. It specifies CASSMTGYGYTF.

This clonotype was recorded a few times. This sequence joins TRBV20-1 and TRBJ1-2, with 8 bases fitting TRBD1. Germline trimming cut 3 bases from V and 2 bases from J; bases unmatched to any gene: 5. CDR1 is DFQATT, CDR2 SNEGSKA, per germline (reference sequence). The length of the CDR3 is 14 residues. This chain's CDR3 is CSASRDRLNYGYTF. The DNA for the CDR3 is TGCAGTGCTAGCCGGGACAGGCTCAACTATGGCTACACCTTC.

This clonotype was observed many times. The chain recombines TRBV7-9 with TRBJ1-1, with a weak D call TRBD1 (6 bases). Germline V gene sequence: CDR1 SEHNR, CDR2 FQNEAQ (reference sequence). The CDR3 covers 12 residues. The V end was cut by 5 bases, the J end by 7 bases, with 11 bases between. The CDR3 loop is CASSRDIFEAFF. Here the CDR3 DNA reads TGTGCCAGCAGCCGGGACATCTTTGAAGCTTTCTTT.

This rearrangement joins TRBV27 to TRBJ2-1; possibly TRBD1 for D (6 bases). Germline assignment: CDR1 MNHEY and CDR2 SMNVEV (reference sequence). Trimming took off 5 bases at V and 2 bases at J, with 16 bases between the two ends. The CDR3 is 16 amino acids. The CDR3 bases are TGTGCCAGCAGTCGGGGCAGGGGCAGGGCCTACAATGAGCAGTTCTTC. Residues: CASSRGRGRAYNEQFF.